The source of this T cell receptor (beta chain) is a study of T cell changes during pregnancy in multiple sclerosis (dated by TCRdb to the late 2010s). For the wider study: The study examined how the T cell repertoire changed over the course of pregnancy in women with multiple sclerosis.

Looking up the germline V gene yields CDR1 MGHRA and CDR2 YSYEKL. The CDR3 runs 14 amino acids, cysteine and phenylalanine included. Just the 42-base CDR3 DNA is kept, in frame starting at base 1. V is pared back by 0 bases and J by 1 base, with 6 bases lying between the germline termini. As concerns this clone: Its binding antigen is unknown. Per-nucleotide qualities are absent, and no much larger clonotype sits a single base away.

The method behind the library was the immunoSEQ multiplex PCR assay. TCRdb holds this immuneACCESS table with in-frame rearrangements only. Some clones are missing; in checked studies, unresolved V genes explain under half, and the rest has no known cause. For this sample the table gives 58,000 or so clones, of which approximately 89% were detected only once. The ten largest clones add up to under 2% of the sample. The sample here was peripheral blood, taken after pregnancy. This receptor was taken from a female donor with multiple sclerosis, enrolled in a pregnancy study. The V and J genes are TRBV4-1 and TRBJ2-5, with the D gene not confidently named. CDR3 loop: CASSQEPGQETQYF. The bases are TGCGCCAGCAGCCAAGAACCCGGCCAAGAGACCCAGTACTTC.